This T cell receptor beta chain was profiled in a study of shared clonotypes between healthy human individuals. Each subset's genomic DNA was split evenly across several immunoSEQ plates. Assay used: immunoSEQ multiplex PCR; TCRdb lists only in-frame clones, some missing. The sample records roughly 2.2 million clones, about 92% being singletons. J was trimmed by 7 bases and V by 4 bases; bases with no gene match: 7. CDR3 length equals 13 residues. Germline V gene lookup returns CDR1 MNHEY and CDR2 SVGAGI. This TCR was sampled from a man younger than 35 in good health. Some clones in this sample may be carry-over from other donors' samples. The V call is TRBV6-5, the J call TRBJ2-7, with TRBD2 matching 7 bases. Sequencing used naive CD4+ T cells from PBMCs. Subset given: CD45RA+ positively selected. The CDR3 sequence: CASSLSGIGEQYF. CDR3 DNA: TGTGCCAGCAGTTTGAGCGGGATTGGTGAGCAGTACTTC.